A selection of T cell receptor beta chains follows, all from one sample in a study of post-analysis software for immune sequencing data. TCRdb recomputed calls from the PCR reads with MiXCR, one row per CDR3 protein. The data contain 700,000 to 800,000 distinct CDR3 sequences, roughly 27% of them singletons. The sample taken for sequencing was blood. The receptors were gathered from a girl aged 5-17 years with multiple sclerosis. The CDR3 runs from the conserved cysteine through the conserved F or W. A D gene is named only where the DNA matches it firmly. Not all rows give a size; the values are once, few, many and, for expanded clones, a class.

j_gene | v_gene | abundance | d_gene | CDR3aa | CDR3nt
TRBJ2-1 | TRBV10-3 | few | TRBD2 | CAVSERREPYNEQFF | TGTGCCGTCAGTGAACGGCGGGAGCCCTACAATGAGCAGTTCTTC
TRBJ2-7 | TRBV6-5 | . | TRBD1 | CASSYPTGDSYEQYF | TGTGCCAGCAGTTATCCGACAGGGGACTCCTACGAGCAGTACTTC
TRBJ2-7 | TRBV6-1 | many | . | CASSERYEQYF | TGTGCCAGCAGTGAAAGGTACGAGCAGTACTTC
TRBJ2-2 | TRBV12-3/TRBV12-4 | . | TRBD1 | CASSDSGQGLTGELFF | TGTGCCAGCAGTGATTCGGGACAGGGGTTAACCGGGGAGCTGTTTTTT
TRBJ2-3 | TRBV6-5 | few | . | CAIRGDNTDTQYF | TGTGCCATCCGAGGCGATAACACAGATACGCAGTATTTT
TRBJ2-1 | TRBV6-5 | . | . | CASSYTEGRDKQFF | TGTGCCAGCAGTTACACCGAGGGTCGGGATAAGCAGTTCTTC
TRBJ1-1 | TRBV3-1 | few | TRBD1 | CASSQTGMAFF | TGTGCCAGCAGCCAGACAGGGATGGCTTTCTTT
TRBJ2-1 | TRBV10-3 | . | TRBD2 | CAAGGNEQFF | TGTGCCGCGGGGGGGAATGAGCAGTTCTTC
TRBJ2-4 | TRBV9 | . | TRBD2 | CASSGERGAIQYF | TGTGCCAGCAGCGGGGAGCGGGGTGCCATTCAGTACTTC
TRBJ1-4 | TRBV6-5 | few | . | CASSYFGTRGEKLFF | TGTGCCAGCAGTTACTTCGGGACAAGAGGTGAAAAACTGTTTTTT
TRBJ2-1 | TRBV19 | few | . | CASSQQGIALFF | TGTGCCAGTAGCCAACAGGGCATCGCGCTGTTCTTC
TRBJ2-3 | TRBV19 | . | . | CASSLNREDTQYF | TGTGCCAGTAGTCTGAACAGGGAGGATACGCAGTATTTT
TRBJ2-5 | TRBV7-2 | many | . | CASSRPRETQYF | TGTGCCAGCAGCCGACCGAGGGAGACCCAGTACTTC
TRBJ2-3 | TRBV25-1 | . | . | CASSESYTGTDTQYF | TGTGCCAGCAGTGAATCGTACACTGGCACAGATACGCAGTATTTT
TRBJ1-2 | TRBV10-3 | . | . | CAIRFTRGEGYTF | TGTGCCATCAGATTTACCAGGGGAGAGGGCTACACCTTC
TRBJ2-5 | TRBV28 | . | TRBD1 | CASRPHLDRGWRETQYF | TGTGCCAGCAGACCTCACCTGGACAGGGGGTGGAGGGAGACCCAGTACTTC
TRBJ2-3 | TRBV7-2 | few | . | CASSLAVWGSTDTQYF | TGTGCCAGCAGCTTAGCGGTCTGGGGAAGCACAGATACGCAGTATTTT
TRBJ2-5 | TRBV20-1 | few | . | CSARVPGNRGEQYF | TGCAGTGCTAGAGTCCCGGGGAACCGGGGTGAGCAGTACTTC
TRBJ2-3 | TRBV4-3 | few | . | CASSQSSSSSTDTQYF | TGCGCCAGCAGCCAAAGTAGTTCTTCTAGCACAGATACGCAGTATTTT
TRBJ2-3 | TRBV7-2 | . | . | CASSLAGKYTDTQYF | TGTGCCAGCAGCTTAGCGGGCAAATACACAGATACGCAGTATTTT
TRBJ2-3 | TRBV29-1 | few | . | CSVEVNTDTQYF | TGCAGCGTTGAGGTAAACACAGATACGCAGTATTTT
TRBJ2-7 | TRBV7-2 | many | . | CASSSPRPDTYEQYF | TGTGCCAGCAGCTCCCCGCGCCCGGACACCTACGAGCAGTACTTC
TRBJ2-1 | TRBV28 | . | . | CASSPSYYALGGQFF | TGTGCCAGCAGCCCAAGCTACTACGCCCTAGGGGGGCAGTTCTTC
TRBJ2-3 | TRBV7-2 | . | . | CASSSDGTDAQYF | TGTGCCAGCAGCTCGGACGGCACAGATGCGCAGTATTTT
TRBJ2-2 | TRBV7-2 | few | . | CASSFLRGGELFF | TGTGCCAGCAGCTTCCTTAGGGGCGGGGAGCTGTTTTTT
TRBJ2-3 | TRBV5-1 | . | TRBD1 | CASSAYTGVTDTQYF | TGCGCCAGCAGCGCCTACACAGGGGTCACAGATACGCAGTATTTT
TRBJ2-7 | TRBV7-8 | . | . | CASSPDKGREQYF | TGTGCCAGCAGCCCCGACAAGGGGAGGGAGCAGTACTTC
TRBJ1-6 | TRBV20-1 | few | . | CSARDAGVDSPLHF | TGCAGTGCTAGAGACGCAGGGGTGGATTCACCCCTCCACTTT
TRBJ1-2 | TRBV2 | few | . | CASSARDTPNYGYTF | TGTGCCAGCAGTGCCCGGGACACACCTAACTATGGCTACACCTTC
TRBJ1-5 | TRBV6-6 | once | TRBD1 | CASRDRMDQPQHF | TGTGCCAGCAGGGACAGGATGGATCAGCCCCAGCATTTT
TRBJ1-5 | TRBV6-5 | . | TRBD1 | CASREPRGGQPQHF | TGTGCCAGCAGGGAGCCCAGGGGGGGCCAGCCCCAGCATTTT